Listed below are T cell receptor beta chains from one sample, sequenced in a study of T cells in Graves' hyperthyroidism and ophthalmopathy. Via MiXCR, TCRdb re-called the multiplex PCR reads, giving one row per CDR3 protein. The repertoire includes over 400,000 distinct CDR3 sequences, 14% to 15% of them detected once, and less than 15% sits in the top ten. The sample consisted of blood. All receptors derive from a man aged 18-30 years with Graves' ophthalmopathy. The CDR3 runs from the conserved cysteine through the conserved F or W. A D gene is named only where the DNA matches it firmly. Clone size is not always given. Where it is, it says once, few, many or a class for expanded clones.

D,size,J,V,CDR3,DNA
-,-,TRBJ1-6,TRBV9,CASSVVASGNSPLHF,TGTGCCAGCAGCGTAGTAGCCTCAGGGAATTCACCCCTCCACTTT
-,many,TRBJ1-2,TRBV3-1,CASSPPGVDYGYTF,TGTGCCAGCAGCCCCCCTGGGGTTGATTATGGCTACACCTTC
-,many,TRBJ2-5,TRBV20-1,CSASEWGGIETQYF,TGCAGTGCTTCGGAGTGGGGGGGCATTGAGACCCAGTACTTC
TRBD2,few,TRBJ2-5,TRBV24-1,CATSDALGGVQETQYF,TGTGCCACCAGTGATGCCCTCGGGGGGGTACAAGAGACCCAGTACTTC
TRBD2,many,TRBJ2-1,TRBV27,CASSLWTSGGYEQFF,TGTGCCAGCAGTTTATGGACTAGCGGGGGATATGAGCAGTTCTTC
-,many,TRBJ2-3,TRBV7-9,CASSLYRGTDTQYF,TGTGCCAGCAGCCTTTATAGGGGTACAGATACGCAGTATTTT
TRBD1,many,TRBJ1-2,TRBV2,CASSVSGTAF,TGTGCCAGCAGTGTCTCCGGGACAGCCTTC
-,-,TRBJ1-1,TRBV6-2/TRBV6-3,CASSYRQVSTEAFF,TGTGCCAGCAGTTACAGACAGGTGAGCACTGAAGCTTTCTTT
-,many,TRBJ2-7,TRBV7-2,CASSSSGLGSDEQYF,TGTGCCAGCAGTAGTTCGGGCTTGGGGTCCGACGAGCAGTACTTC
-,many,TRBJ1-4,TRBV18,CASSPQNEKLFF,TGTGCCAGCTCACCACAGAATGAAAAACTGTTTTTT
-,many,TRBJ1-1,TRBV3-1,CASSQIMNTEAFF,TGTGCCAGCAGCCAAATTATGAACACTGAAGCTTTCTTT
-,-,TRBJ2-1,TRBV20-1,CSARDLSRGSYNEQFF,TGCAGTGCTAGAGACCTCTCCAGGGGCTCCTACAATGAGCAGTTCTTC
-,many,TRBJ1-1,TRBV7-9,CASSWWNTEAFF,TGTGCCAGCAGCTGGTGGAACACTGAAGCTTTCTTT
TRBD1,once,TRBJ1-4,TRBV11-3,CASSSQGSEKLFF,TGTGCCAGCAGCTCACAGGGGAGTGAAAAACTGTTTTTT
-,few,TRBJ1-1,TRBV29-1,CSAQGLGTEAFF,TGCAGCGCCCAAGGGCTAGGAACTGAAGCTTTCTTT
-,many,TRBJ2-3,TRBV12-3/TRBV12-4,CASSLGGHLITDTQYF,TGTGCCAGCAGTTTGGGGGGACATCTTATCACAGATACGCAGTATTTT
TRBD2,many,TRBJ2-3,TRBV12-3/TRBV12-4,CASTPGTSLSTDTQYF,TGTGCCAGCACCCCCGGGACTAGCCTTAGCACAGATACGCAGTATTTT
-,-,TRBJ1-5,TRBV3-1,CASSQDTGHNQPQHF,TGTGCCAGCAGCCAAGACACAGGGCACAATCAGCCCCAGCATTTT
-,many,TRBJ2-7,TRBV7-8,CASSHPYGGERDTYEQYF,TGTGCCAGCAGCCACCCATACGGGGGCGAGCGGGACACCTACGAGCAGTACTTC
TRBD2,-,TRBJ2-5,TRBV28,CASSLDLAAQETQYF,TGTGCCAGCAGTTTAGATCTAGCGGCACAAGAGACCCAGTACTTC
TRBD2,many,TRBJ2-3,TRBV29-1,CSVELAGALDTQYF,TGCAGCGTAGAACTAGCGGGAGCGTTAGATACGCAGTATTTT
TRBD1,many,TRBJ1-5,TRBV7-6,CASSLALGQGNQPQHF,TGTGCCAGCAGCTTAGCGTTGGGACAGGGCAATCAGCCCCAGCATTTT
TRBD2,many,TRBJ2-1,TRBV12-3/TRBV12-4,CASSGVEGGGWEQFF,TGTGCCAGCAGTGGGGTAGAGGGCGGGGGTTGGGAGCAGTTCTTC
TRBD2,-,TRBJ2-2,TRBV19,CASSKQLASGTGELFF,TGTGCCAGTAGTAAGCAACTAGCGTCGGGCACCGGGGAGCTGTTTTTT
TRBD1,-,TRBJ2-7,TRBV30,CAWNAGTGGLYEQYF,TGTGCCTGGAATGCCGGGACAGGGGGCTTGTACGAGCAGTACTTC
-,many,TRBJ1-4,TRBV12-5,CASGLEAIEKLFF,TGTGCTAGTGGTTTGGAGGCGATTGAAAAACTGTTTTTT